The rows below give T cell receptor beta chains drawn from one sample of a study of siplizumab effects on memory and regulatory T cells. This table comes from immunoSEQ multiplex PCR, and its TCRdb copy is limited to in-frame clones, with some not included. The sample holds approximately 100,000 clones, under 95% seen once. Sequencing input: Tregs sorted from blood. The receptors come from a human donor in good health. Each CDR3 is given with its conserved first and last residue. A D gene is named only where the DNA matches it firmly. Rows may omit the clone size; those that give it use once, few, many or a size class.

D gene	clone size	V gene	J gene	CDR3 DNA	CDR3 protein
-	-	TRBV19	TRBJ1-5	TGTGCCAGTAGTTACCGGGGGAACAGCAATCAGCCCCAGCATTTT	CASSYRGNSNQPQHF
TRBD2	few	TRBV29-1	TRBJ2-1	TGCAGCGTTGATTTTCCCGGGTGGACTAGCGGATACAATGAGCAGTTCTTC	CSVDFPGWTSGYNEQFF
-	-	TRBV5-8	TRBJ1-1	TGTGCCAGCAGCTTCTCTGCTGCCCAAAGGATGACTGAAGCTTTCTTT	CASSFSAAQRMTEAFF
TRBD2	-	TRBV5-4	TRBJ2-1	TGTGCCGCCCGACTAGCGGGAGGCAATGAGCAGTTCTTC	CAARLAGGNEQFF
TRBD2	-	TRBV5-1	TRBJ2-2	TGCGCCAGCAGCCCGGTCCTAAACGGGAGGGCCGTCGGGGAGCTGTTTTTT	CASSPVLNGRAVGELFF
-	-	TRBV10-1	TRBJ1-1	TGCGCCAGCATGAGGGGGGGTGGCACTGAAGCTTTCTTT	CASMRGGGTEAFF
-	-	TRBV5-1	TRBJ1-2	TGCGCCAGCAGCTTGGAGGTGAGGCATGGCTACACCTTC	CASSLEVRHGYTF
-	-	TRBV14	TRBJ2-1	TGTGCCAGCAGCCCCCGGGGCGGGATCAGAAATGAGCAGTTCTTC	CASSPRGGIRNEQFF
-	-	TRBV1	TRBJ2-5	TGCACCAGCAGCCAGGGAGCGGGAGTCCAGGAGACCCAGTACTTC	CTSSQGAGVQETQYF
TRBD2	-	TRBV4-2	TRBJ2-5	TGTGCCAGCAGCCCAGTTAGTGGGACTAGCGGGAGGGAGACCCAGTACTTC	CASSPVSGTSGRETQYF
TRBD1	-	TRBV5-1	TRBJ1-2	TGCGCCAGCAGCTTGGTCAGGGGGTTCAACTATGGCTACACCTTC	CASSLVRGFNYGYTF
TRBD1	once	TRBV11-2	TRBJ2-5	TGTGCCAGCAGCCTCGGGACAGAAGAGACCCAGTACTTC	CASSLGTEETQYF
TRBD1	-	TRBV19	TRBJ2-2	TGTGCCACTCGGGGACAGGGGGCGACCGGGGAGCTGTTTTTT	CATRGQGATGELFF
TRBD2	-	TRBV7-8	TRBJ2-3	TGTGCCAGCAGCCAGATGGGGCTAGCGGGAGGTACAGATACGCAGTATTTT	CASSQMGLAGGTDTQYF
-	-	TRBV6-5	TRBJ2-6	TGTGCCACCTCCGAGGCTGGGGCCAACGTCCTGACTTTC	CATSEAGANVLTF
TRBD1	-	TRBV5-1	TRBJ2-4	TGCGCCAGCAGCTTGGCCTGGGGACAGGGAGGAAACCAAAACATTCAGTACTTC	CASSLAWGQGGNQNIQYF
-	-	TRBV5-7	TRBJ2-7	TGTGCCGCTACCGCTTCACCCCCTATCTACGAGCAGTACTTC	CAATASPPIYEQYF
TRBD1	-	TRBV28	TRBJ2-2	TGTGCCAGCAAGGGGACACGGACAGGGGCGGCCGGGGAGCTGTTTTTT	CASKGTRTGAAGELFF
TRBD2	-	TRBV18	TRBJ2-3	TGTGCCAGCTCACTGGGACTAGCGGGAGAGTTAGATACGCAGTATTTT	CASSLGLAGELDTQYF
TRBD1	-	TRBV2	TRBJ1-2	TGTGCCAGCAGTCCTACAGGGGGCTCAGGCTATGGCTACACCTTC	CASSPTGGSGYGYTF
TRBD2	once	TRBV6-6	TRBJ2-7	TGTGCCAGCAGACAAGGACTAGCGGGATTTGGCGAGCAGTACTTC	CASRQGLAGFGEQYF
-	-	TRBV13	TRBJ2-3	TGTGCCAGCAGCCCACCAAACACAGATACGCAGTATTTT	CASSPPNTDTQYF
TRBD2	-	TRBV27	TRBJ2-3	TGTGCCAGCAGTTTTATTTCAAGCGGGGACACAGATACGCAGTATTTT	CASSFISSGDTDTQYF
TRBD2	-	TRBV27	TRBJ2-1	TGTGCCAGCAGCCCTGGACTAGCGGATGCCTACAATGAGCAGTTCTTC	CASSPGLADAYNEQFF
TRBD2	-	TRBV10-3	TRBJ2-3	TGTGCCATCAGTGAGTATCCCGGACTAGCGGGAGATACGCAGTATTTT	CAISEYPGLAGDTQYF
-	-	TRBV6-5	TRBJ2-7	TGTGCCAGCAGCCGGACTTTATACGAGCAGTACTTC	CASSRTLYEQYF
TRBD2	-	TRBV28	TRBJ2-7	TGTGCCAGCAGCTTTAGCGGGAGGGCCTACGAGCAGTACTTC	CASSFSGRAYEQYF
-	-	TRBV6-1	TRBJ2-1	TGTGCCAGCAGTGACCCCCGGTTCGAGGTAGACTCCTACAATGAGCAGTTCTTC	CASSDPRFEVDSYNEQFF